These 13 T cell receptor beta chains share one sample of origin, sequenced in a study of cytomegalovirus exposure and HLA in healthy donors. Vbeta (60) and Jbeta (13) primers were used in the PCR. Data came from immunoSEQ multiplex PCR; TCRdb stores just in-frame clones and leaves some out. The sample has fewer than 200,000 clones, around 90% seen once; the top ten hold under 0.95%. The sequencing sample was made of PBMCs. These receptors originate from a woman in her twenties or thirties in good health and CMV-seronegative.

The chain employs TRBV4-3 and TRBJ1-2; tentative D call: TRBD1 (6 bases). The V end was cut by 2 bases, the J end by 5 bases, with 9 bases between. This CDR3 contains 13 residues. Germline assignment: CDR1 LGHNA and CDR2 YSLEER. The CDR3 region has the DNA TGCGCCAGCAGCCAACAGGGGCAATATGGCTACACCTTC. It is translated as CASSQQGQYGYTF.

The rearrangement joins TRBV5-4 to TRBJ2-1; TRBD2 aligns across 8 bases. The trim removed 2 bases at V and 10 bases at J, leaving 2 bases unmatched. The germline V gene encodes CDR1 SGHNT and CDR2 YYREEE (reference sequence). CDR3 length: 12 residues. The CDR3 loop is CASSFIAGEQFF. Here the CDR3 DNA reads TGTGCCAGCAGCTTCATAGCGGGGGAGCAGTTCTTC.

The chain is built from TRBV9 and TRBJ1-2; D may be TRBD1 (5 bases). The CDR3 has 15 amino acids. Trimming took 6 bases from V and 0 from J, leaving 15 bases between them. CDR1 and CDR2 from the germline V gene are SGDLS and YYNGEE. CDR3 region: CASTLSGGPNYGYTF. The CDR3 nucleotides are TGTGCCAGCACCTTATCCGGGGGTCCTAACTATGGCTACACCTTC.

The DNA for the CDR3 is TGTGCTAGTGGTTTGGGGATACTAGCGGGGGGCTACAATGAGCAGTTCTTC. Its translation: CASGLGILAGGYNEQFF. The gene calls are TRBV12-5 and TRBJ2-1; 12 bases fit TRBD2. This CDR3 has 17 amino acids. The V segment lost 1 base and the J segment 3 bases; nucleotides outside the gene matches: 4. Germline CDR1 LGHNT, CDR2 FRNRAP.

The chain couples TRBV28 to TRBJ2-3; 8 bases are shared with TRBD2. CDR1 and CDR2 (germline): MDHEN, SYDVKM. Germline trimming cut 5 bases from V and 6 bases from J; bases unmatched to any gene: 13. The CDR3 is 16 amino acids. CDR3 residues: CASSGGSGTRFDTQYF. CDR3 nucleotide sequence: TGTGCCAGCAGTGGGGGTAGCGGGACCCGCTTTGATACGCAGTATTTT.

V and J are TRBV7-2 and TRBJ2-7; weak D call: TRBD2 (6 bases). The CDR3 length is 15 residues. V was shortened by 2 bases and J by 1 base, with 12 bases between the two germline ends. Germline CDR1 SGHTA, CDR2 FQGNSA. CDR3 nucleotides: TGTGCCAGCAGCTTAAGGTGGAGGGATTCCTACGAGCAGTACTTC. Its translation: CASSLRWRDSYEQYF.

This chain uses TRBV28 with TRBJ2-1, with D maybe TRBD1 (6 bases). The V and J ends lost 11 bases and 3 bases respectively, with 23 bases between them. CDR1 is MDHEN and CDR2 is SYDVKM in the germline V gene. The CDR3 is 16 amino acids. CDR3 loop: CAAPPRRQGNYNEQFF. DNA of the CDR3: TGTGCCGCCCCGCCTCGGCGGCAGGGGAACTACAATGAGCAGTTCTTC. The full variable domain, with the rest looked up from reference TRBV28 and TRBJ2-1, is DVKVTQSSRYLVKRTGEKVFLECVQDMDHENMFWYRQDPGLGLRLIYFSYDVKMKEKGDIPEGYSVSREKKERFSLILESASTNQTSMYLCAAPPRRQGNYNEQFFGPGTRLTVL.

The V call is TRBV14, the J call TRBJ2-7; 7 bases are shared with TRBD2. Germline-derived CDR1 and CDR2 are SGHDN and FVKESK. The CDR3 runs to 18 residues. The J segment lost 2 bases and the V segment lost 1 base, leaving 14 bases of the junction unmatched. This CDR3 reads CASSQGPKTRDYPYEQYF. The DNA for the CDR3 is TGTGCCAGCAGCCAAGGACCCAAAACCCGGGACTATCCCTACGAGCAGTACTTC.

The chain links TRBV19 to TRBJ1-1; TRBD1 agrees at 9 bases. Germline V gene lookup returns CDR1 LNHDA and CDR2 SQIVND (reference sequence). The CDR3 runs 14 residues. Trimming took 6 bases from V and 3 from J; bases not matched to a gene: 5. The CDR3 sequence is CASRRDRVDTEAFF. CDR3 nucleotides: TGTGCCAGTAGGCGGGACAGGGTCGACACTGAAGCTTTCTTT.

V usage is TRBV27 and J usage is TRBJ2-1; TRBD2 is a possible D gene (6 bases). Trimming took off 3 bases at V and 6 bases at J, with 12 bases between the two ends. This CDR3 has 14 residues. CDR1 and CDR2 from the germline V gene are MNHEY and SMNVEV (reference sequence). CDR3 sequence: CASSFSGPLNEQFF. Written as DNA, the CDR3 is TGTGCCAGCAGTTTTAGCGGTCCCCTCAATGAGCAGTTCTTC.

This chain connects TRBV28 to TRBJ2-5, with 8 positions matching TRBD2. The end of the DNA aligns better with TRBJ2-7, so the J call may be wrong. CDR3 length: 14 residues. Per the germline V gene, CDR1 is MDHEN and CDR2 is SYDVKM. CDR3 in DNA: TGTGCCAGCAGTTTGGGCGGGGGGACCTACGAGCAGTACTTC. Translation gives CASSLGGGTYEQYF.

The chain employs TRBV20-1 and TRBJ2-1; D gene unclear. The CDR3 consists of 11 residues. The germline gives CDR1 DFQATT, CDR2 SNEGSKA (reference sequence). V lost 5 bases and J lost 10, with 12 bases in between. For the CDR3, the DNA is TGCAGTGCTGGGCCGACGAAGGAGCAGTTCTTC. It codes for CSAGPTKEQFF.

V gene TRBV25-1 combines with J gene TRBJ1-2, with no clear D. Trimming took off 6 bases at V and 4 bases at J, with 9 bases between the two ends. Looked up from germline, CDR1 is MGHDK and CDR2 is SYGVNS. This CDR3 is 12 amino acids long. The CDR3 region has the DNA TGTGCCAGCAGAGCGGGAAGCTATGGCTACACCTTC. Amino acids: CASRAGSYGYTF.